Listed below are T cell receptor beta chains from one sample, sequenced in a study of T-cell memory formation after mild COVID-19. One entry per CDR3 protein, called by TCRdb with MiXCR from the 5' RACE reads. The sample lists more than 450,000 distinct CDR3 sequences; about a sixth were seen once. The sequencing input was PBMCs or a T cell subset sorted from them (not recorded which). Receptors were obtained from an adult woman who had mild COVID-19 (a few samples of this study predate the infection). Cell type and time point are not known. The CDR3 runs from the conserved cysteine through the conserved F or W. The order of the fields is clone size, V gene, CDR3 length, J gene, D gene, CDR3 protein, CDR3 DNA. D genes are given only for firm matches. Clone size is given for some rows only: seen once, a few or many times, or a class if the clone is expanded.

clone size: -; V gene: TRBV6-5; CDR3 length: 13; J gene: TRBJ2-7; D gene: TRBD2; CDR3 protein: CATREGLGNEQYF; CDR3 DNA: TGTGCCACCCGGGAAGGACTAGGCAACGAGCAGTACTTC
clone size: few; V gene: TRBV15; CDR3 length: 12; J gene: TRBJ2-7; D gene: -; CDR3 protein: CATSRDWNEQYF; CDR3 DNA: TGTGCCACCAGCAGAGATTGGAACGAGCAGTACTTC
clone size: -; V gene: TRBV3-1; CDR3 length: 14; J gene: TRBJ1-2; D gene: -; CDR3 protein: CASSQEGGRGGYTF; CDR3 DNA: TGTGCCAGCAGCCAAGAAGGCGGTAGGGGTGGCTACACCTTC
clone size: -; V gene: TRBV12-3/TRBV12-4; CDR3 length: 10; J gene: TRBJ2-7; D gene: -; CDR3 protein: CASTLDEQYF; CDR3 DNA: TGTGCCAGCACCCTGGACGAGCAGTACTTC
clone size: few; V gene: TRBV24-1; CDR3 length: 14; J gene: TRBJ1-2; D gene: -; CDR3 protein: CATSSTGDYYGYTF; CDR3 DNA: TGTGCCACCAGCTCAACGGGCGACTACTATGGCTACACCTTC
clone size: -; V gene: TRBV6-1; CDR3 length: 15; J gene: TRBJ1-1; D gene: -; CDR3 protein: CASSERGTGSTEAFF; CDR3 DNA: TGTGCCAGCAGTGAACGGGGAACAGGGAGCACTGAAGCTTTCTTT
clone size: -; V gene: TRBV13; CDR3 length: 15; J gene: TRBJ2-1; D gene: TRBD2; CDR3 protein: CASSFRGRVYNEQFF; CDR3 DNA: TGTGCCAGCAGCTTTCGGGGGAGGGTCTACAATGAGCAGTTCTTC
clone size: few; V gene: TRBV18; CDR3 length: 16; J gene: TRBJ2-7; D gene: -; CDR3 protein: CASSPLTVDIVNEQYF; CDR3 DNA: TGTGCCAGCTCACCGCTCACCGTGGACATAGTGAACGAGCAGTACTTC
clone size: -; V gene: TRBV29-1; CDR3 length: 15; J gene: TRBJ2-2; D gene: TRBD1; CDR3 protein: CSVTGGTGNTGELFF; CDR3 DNA: TGCAGCGTGACTGGCGGGACAGGGAACACCGGGGAGCTGTTTTTT
clone size: -; V gene: TRBV19; CDR3 length: 15; J gene: TRBJ2-7; D gene: TRBD2; CDR3 protein: CASSIQLAGAYEQYF; CDR3 DNA: TGTGCCAGTAGTATTCAACTAGCGGGGGCCTACGAGCAGTACTTC
clone size: -; V gene: TRBV5-1; CDR3 length: 15; J gene: TRBJ2-1; D gene: -; CDR3 protein: CASSLEQGGVNEQFF; CDR3 DNA: TGCGCCAGCAGCTTGGAACAGGGAGGTGTCAATGAGCAGTTCTTC
clone size: few; V gene: TRBV5-1; CDR3 length: 15; J gene: TRBJ1-5; D gene: -; CDR3 protein: CASSLVGGTNQPQHF; CDR3 DNA: TGCGCCAGCAGCTTGGTGGGGGGGACCAATCAGCCCCAGCATTTT
clone size: few; V gene: TRBV19; CDR3 length: 14; J gene: TRBJ1-1; D gene: -; CDR3 protein: CASSRGTKNTEAFF; CDR3 DNA: TGTGCCAGTAGTAGAGGGACCAAGAACACTGAAGCTTTCTTT
clone size: -; V gene: TRBV27; CDR3 length: 13; J gene: TRBJ1-1; D gene: -; CDR3 protein: CASSFMTGSEAFF; CDR3 DNA: TGTGCCAGCAGTTTTATGACCGGTTCTGAAGCTTTCTTT
clone size: few; V gene: TRBV5-1; CDR3 length: 16; J gene: TRBJ2-3; D gene: -; CDR3 protein: CASSLGLARGTDTQYF; CDR3 DNA: TGCGCCAGCAGCTTAGGACTCGCACGAGGCACAGATACGCAGTATTTT
clone size: -; V gene: TRBV19; CDR3 length: 13; J gene: TRBJ2-3; D gene: -; CDR3 protein: CASRWMFSDTQYF; CDR3 DNA: TGTGCCAGTAGATGGATGTTCTCAGATACGCAGTATTTT
clone size: -; V gene: TRBV9; CDR3 length: 17; J gene: TRBJ2-7; D gene: TRBD2; CDR3 protein: CASSPKGLAGVGDEQYF; CDR3 DNA: TGTGCCAGCAGCCCAAAGGGACTAGCGGGAGTTGGGGACGAGCAGTACTTC
clone size: many; V gene: TRBV9; CDR3 length: 14; J gene: TRBJ2-3; D gene: -; CDR3 protein: CASSVMTGTDTQYF; CDR3 DNA: TGTGCCAGCAGCGTAATGACAGGCACAGATACGCAGTATTTT
clone size: few; V gene: TRBV19; CDR3 length: 14; J gene: TRBJ1-1; D gene: -; CDR3 protein: CASSIGMGGTEAFF; CDR3 DNA: TGTGCCAGTAGTATAGGGATGGGGGGTACTGAAGCTTTCTTT
clone size: few; V gene: TRBV12-3/TRBV12-4; CDR3 length: 15; J gene: TRBJ2-7; D gene: TRBD2; CDR3 protein: CASSRLAGGAGEQYF; CDR3 DNA: TGTGCCAGCAGCCGACTAGCGGGGGGGGCCGGCGAGCAGTACTTC
clone size: few; V gene: TRBV18; CDR3 length: 16; J gene: TRBJ2-7; D gene: TRBD1; CDR3 protein: CASSQTAGTGEGEQYF; CDR3 DNA: TGTGCCAGCTCGCAAACCGCCGGGACAGGGGAGGGCGAGCAGTACTTC
clone size: few; V gene: TRBV7-2; CDR3 length: 15; J gene: TRBJ2-4; D gene: TRBD2; CDR3 protein: CASSLGGGGKNIQYF; CDR3 DNA: TGTGCCAGCAGCTTAGGCGGGGGGGGCAAAAACATTCAGTACTTC
clone size: -; V gene: TRBV29-1; CDR3 length: 13; J gene: TRBJ2-1; D gene: -; CDR3 protein: CSGQGGPYNEQFF; CDR3 DNA: TGCAGCGGACAAGGGGGGCCCTACAATGAGCAGTTCTTC
clone size: few; V gene: TRBV10-2; CDR3 length: 13; J gene: TRBJ1-1; D gene: -; CDR3 protein: CASSAFRDTEAFF; CDR3 DNA: TGCGCCAGCAGTGCGTTCAGGGACACTGAAGCTTTCTTT
clone size: -; V gene: TRBV6-1; CDR3 length: 12; J gene: TRBJ1-2; D gene: TRBD1; CDR3 protein: CASEQGDYGYTF; CDR3 DNA: TGTGCCAGCGAACAGGGGGACTATGGCTACACCTTC
clone size: -; V gene: TRBV11-1; CDR3 length: 14; J gene: TRBJ2-5; D gene: -; CDR3 protein: CASSSGGPRETQYF; CDR3 DNA: TGTGCCAGCAGCTCCGGAGGGCCGAGGGAGACCCAGTACTTC
clone size: -; V gene: TRBV5-1; CDR3 length: 14; J gene: TRBJ2-1; D gene: -; CDR3 protein: CASSLVGYRQDTFF; CDR3 DNA: TGCGCCAGCAGCCTTGTCGGATATCGGCAGGATACTTTCTTC
clone size: few; V gene: TRBV10-2; CDR3 length: 13; J gene: TRBJ1-1; D gene: -; CDR3 protein: CASSEEGGPEAFF; CDR3 DNA: TGCGCCAGCAGTGAAGAGGGAGGGCCTGAAGCTTTCTTT
clone size: once; V gene: TRBV12-3/TRBV12-4; CDR3 length: 15; J gene: TRBJ2-7; D gene: TRBD2; CDR3 protein: CASSFTSGGSSEQYF; CDR3 DNA: TGTGCCAGCAGTTTTACTAGCGGGGGGTCCTCCGAGCAGTACTTC
clone size: few; V gene: TRBV18; CDR3 length: 14; J gene: TRBJ1-2; D gene: -; CDR3 protein: CASSPNSGQEGYTF; CDR3 DNA: TGTGCCAGCTCCCCTAATTCCGGGCAGGAAGGCTACACCTTC
clone size: many; V gene: TRBV6-5; CDR3 length: 13; J gene: TRBJ2-7; D gene: TRBD1; CDR3 protein: CASSYDRGYEQYF; CDR3 DNA: TGTGCCAGCAGTTACGACAGGGGCTACGAGCAGTACTTC
clone size: once; V gene: TRBV25-1; CDR3 length: 14; J gene: TRBJ2-7; D gene: -; CDR3 protein: CASSDRPPPGEQYF; CDR3 DNA: TGTGCCAGCAGTGACCGTCCTCCACCGGGCGAGCAGTACTTC
clone size: -; V gene: TRBV12-3/TRBV12-4; CDR3 length: 14; J gene: TRBJ1-1; D gene: -; CDR3 protein: CASRAVNSNTEAFF; CDR3 DNA: TGTGCCAGCAGGGCTGTTAATTCGAACACTGAAGCCTTCTTT